The present T cell receptor beta chain was sequenced within a study of cytomegalovirus exposure and HLA in healthy donors. Broader study findings: Clonal expansion was found to be greater in HLA-associated TCR beta chains than in equally common others in a later analysis. Associated with cytomegalovirus, according to the listing, were 170 or so TCR beta chains.

60 Vbeta and 13 Jbeta primers were used in PCR. As processed by the authors: Per a later analysis, the number of unique TCR beta chains was around 80 million, of which some 10 million were shared. Data came from immunoSEQ multiplex PCR; TCRdb stores just in-frame clones and leaves some out. From that table come the V and J calls and clone size; the DNA was used to work out D and trimming. The sample includes around 100,000 clones, around 80% of them seen just once. Between the trimmed V and J ends, which lost 0 bases and 4 bases, there was a span of 9 bases. The CDR3 runs 14 residues. Germline CDR1 is SGHTA and CDR2 is FQGTGA. With respect to this clone: Its cognate antigen is unknown.

This receptor was identified in a woman aged 18-29 years in good health and CMV-seropositive. This chain uses TRBV7-3 with TRBJ1-1; D not resolved. The sequencing input was PBMCs. This CDR3 is CASSLTPGSTEAFF. CDR3 DNA sequence: TGTGCCAGCAGCTTAACGCCGGGGAGCACTGAAGCTTTCTTT.